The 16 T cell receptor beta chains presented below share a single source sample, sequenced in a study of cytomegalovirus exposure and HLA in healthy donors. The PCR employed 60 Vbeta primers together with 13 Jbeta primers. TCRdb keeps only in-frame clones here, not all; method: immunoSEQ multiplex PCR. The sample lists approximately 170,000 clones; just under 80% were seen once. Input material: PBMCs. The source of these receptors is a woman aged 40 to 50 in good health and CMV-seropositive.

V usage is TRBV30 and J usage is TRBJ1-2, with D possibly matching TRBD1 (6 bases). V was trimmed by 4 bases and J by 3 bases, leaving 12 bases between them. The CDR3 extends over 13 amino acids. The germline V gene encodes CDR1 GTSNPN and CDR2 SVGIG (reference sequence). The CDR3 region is CAWTEDSYYGYTF. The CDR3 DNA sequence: TGTGCCTGGACGGAGGACAGCTACTATGGCTACACCTTC. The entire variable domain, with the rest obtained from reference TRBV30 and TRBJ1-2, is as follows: SQTIHQWPATLVQPVGSPLSLECTVEGTSNPNLYWYRQAAGRGLQLLFYSVGIGQISSEVPQNLSASRPQDRQFILSSKKLLLSDSGFYLCAWTEDSYYGYTFGSGTRLTVV.

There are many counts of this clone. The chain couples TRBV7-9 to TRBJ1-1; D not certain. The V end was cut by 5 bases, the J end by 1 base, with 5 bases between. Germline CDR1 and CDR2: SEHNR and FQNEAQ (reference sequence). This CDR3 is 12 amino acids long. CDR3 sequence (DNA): TGTGCCAGCAGCCCTCCGAACACTGAAGCTTTCTTT. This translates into CASSPPNTEAFF.

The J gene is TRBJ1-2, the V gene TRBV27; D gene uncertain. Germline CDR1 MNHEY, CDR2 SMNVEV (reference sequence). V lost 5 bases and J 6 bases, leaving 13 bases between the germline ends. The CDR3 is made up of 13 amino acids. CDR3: CASSVRRDNGYTF. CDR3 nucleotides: TGTGCCAGCAGTGTTCGGAGGGATAATGGCTACACCTTC.

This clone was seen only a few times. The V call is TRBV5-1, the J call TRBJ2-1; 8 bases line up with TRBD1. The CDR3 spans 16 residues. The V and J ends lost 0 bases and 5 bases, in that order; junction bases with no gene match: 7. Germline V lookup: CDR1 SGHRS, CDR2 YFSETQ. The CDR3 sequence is CASSLEGTGWDNEQFF. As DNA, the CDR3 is TGCGCCAGCAGCTTGGAGGGGACAGGCTGGGACAATGAGCAGTTCTTC.

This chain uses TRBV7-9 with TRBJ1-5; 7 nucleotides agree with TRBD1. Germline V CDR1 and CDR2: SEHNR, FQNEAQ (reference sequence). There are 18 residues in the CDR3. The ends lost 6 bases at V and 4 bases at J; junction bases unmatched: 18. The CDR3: CASSPLLARDSSNQPQHF. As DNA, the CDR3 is TGTGCCAGCAGTCCCCTCCTGGCCCGGGACAGCTCAAATCAGCCCCAGCATTTT.

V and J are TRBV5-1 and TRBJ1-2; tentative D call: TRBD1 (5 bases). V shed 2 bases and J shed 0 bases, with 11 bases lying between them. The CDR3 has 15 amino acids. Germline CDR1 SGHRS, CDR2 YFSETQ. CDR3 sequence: CASSFGGGANYGYTF. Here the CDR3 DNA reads TGCGCCAGCAGCTTCGGTGGAGGGGCTAACTATGGCTACACCTTC. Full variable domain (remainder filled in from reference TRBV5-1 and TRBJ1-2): KAGVTQTPRYLIKTRGQQVTLSCSPISGHRSVSWYQQTPGQGLQFLFEYFSETQRNKGNFPGRFSGRQFSNSRSEMNVSTLELGDSALYLCASSFGGGANYGYTFGSGTRLTVV.

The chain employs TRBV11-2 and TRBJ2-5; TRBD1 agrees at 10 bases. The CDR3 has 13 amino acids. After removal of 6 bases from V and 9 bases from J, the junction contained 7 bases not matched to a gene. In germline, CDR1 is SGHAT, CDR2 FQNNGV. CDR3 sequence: CASRKTGGIPQYF. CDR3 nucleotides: TGTGCCAGCAGAAAGACAGGGGGCATCCCCCAGTACTTC.

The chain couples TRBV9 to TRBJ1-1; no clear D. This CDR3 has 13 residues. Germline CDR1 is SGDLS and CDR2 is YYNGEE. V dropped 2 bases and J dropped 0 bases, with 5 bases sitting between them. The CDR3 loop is CASSVEMNTEAFF. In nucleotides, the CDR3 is TGTGCCAGCAGCGTCGAGATGAACACTGAAGCTTTCTTT.

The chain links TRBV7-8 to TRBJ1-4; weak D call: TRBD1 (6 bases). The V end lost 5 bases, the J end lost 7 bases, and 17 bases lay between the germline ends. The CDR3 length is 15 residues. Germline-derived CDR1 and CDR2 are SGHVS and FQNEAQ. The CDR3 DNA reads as TGTGCCAGCAGCCCCAGGGGCGGGTTGGGTGAAAAACTGTTTTTT. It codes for CASSPRGGLGEKLFF.

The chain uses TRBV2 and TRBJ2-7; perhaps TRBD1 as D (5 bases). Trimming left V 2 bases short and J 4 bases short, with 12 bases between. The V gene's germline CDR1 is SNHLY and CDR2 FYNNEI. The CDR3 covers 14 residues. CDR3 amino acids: CASSEQGSPYEQYF. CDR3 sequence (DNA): TGTGCCAGCAGTGAACAGGGTAGTCCTTACGAGCAGTACTTC. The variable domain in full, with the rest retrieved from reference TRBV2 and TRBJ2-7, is EPEVTQTPSHQVTQMGQEVILRCVPISNHLYFYWYRQILGQKVEFLVSFYNNEISEKSEIFDDQFSVERPDGSNFTLKIRSTKLEDSAMYFCASSEQGSPYEQYFGPGTRLTVT.

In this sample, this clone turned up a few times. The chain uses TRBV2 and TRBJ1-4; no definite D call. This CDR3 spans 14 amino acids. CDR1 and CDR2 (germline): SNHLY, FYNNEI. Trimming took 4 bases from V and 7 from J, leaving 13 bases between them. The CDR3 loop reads CASSAGVGSEKLFF. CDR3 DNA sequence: TGTGCCAGCAGTGCCGGTGTAGGGAGTGAAAAACTGTTTTTT.

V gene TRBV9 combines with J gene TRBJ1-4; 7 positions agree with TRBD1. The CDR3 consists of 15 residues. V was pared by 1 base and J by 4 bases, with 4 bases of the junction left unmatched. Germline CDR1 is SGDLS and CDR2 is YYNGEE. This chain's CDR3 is CASSVMGQRNEKLFF. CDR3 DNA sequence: TGTGCCAGCAGCGTAATGGGACAGCGTAATGAAAAACTGTTTTTT.

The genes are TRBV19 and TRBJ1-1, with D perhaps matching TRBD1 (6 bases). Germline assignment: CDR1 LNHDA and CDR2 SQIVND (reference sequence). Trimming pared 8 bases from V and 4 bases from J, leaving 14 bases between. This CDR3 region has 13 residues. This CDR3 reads CASQTGRATEAFF. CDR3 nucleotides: TGTGCCAGTCAGACAGGTCGAGCCACTGAAGCTTTCTTT.

The CDR3 nucleotides are TGCGCCAGCAGCCACCGCGGAGGGGACAGGGGAACTTTCTTT. It is translated as CASSHRGGDRGTFF. V and J are TRBV4-3 and TRBJ1-1, with 10 bases lining up with TRBD1. In germline, CDR1 is LGHNA, CDR2 YSLEER. V gave up 3 bases and J gave up 12 bases; unmatched junction bases: 10. This CDR3 spans 14 amino acids.

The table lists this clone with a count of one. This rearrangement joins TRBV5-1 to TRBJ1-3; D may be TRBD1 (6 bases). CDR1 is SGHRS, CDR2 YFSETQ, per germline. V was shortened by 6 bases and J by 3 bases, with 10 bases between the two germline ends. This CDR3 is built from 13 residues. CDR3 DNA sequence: TGCGCCAGCAAGAAGGGGGATGGAAACACCATATATTTT. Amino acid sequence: CASKKGDGNTIYF. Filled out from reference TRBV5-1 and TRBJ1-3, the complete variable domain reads KAGVTQTPRYLIKTRGQQVTLSCSPISGHRSVSWYQQTPGQGLQFLFEYFSETQRNKGNFPGRFSGRQFSNSRSEMNVSTLELGDSALYLCASKKGDGNTIYFGEGSWLTVV.

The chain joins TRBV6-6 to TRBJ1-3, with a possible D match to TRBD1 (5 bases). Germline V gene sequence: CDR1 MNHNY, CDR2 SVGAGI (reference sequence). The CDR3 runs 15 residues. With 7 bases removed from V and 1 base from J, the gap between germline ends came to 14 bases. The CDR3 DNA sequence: TGTGCCAGCATACCCTCGGGGGGATCTGGAAACACCATATATTTT. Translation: CASIPSGGSGNTIYF.